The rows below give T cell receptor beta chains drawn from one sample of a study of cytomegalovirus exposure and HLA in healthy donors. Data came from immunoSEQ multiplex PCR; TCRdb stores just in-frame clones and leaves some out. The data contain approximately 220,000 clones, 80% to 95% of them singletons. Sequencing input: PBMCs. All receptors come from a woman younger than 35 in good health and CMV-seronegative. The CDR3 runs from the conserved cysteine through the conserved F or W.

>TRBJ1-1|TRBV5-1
CASSLGLGRTEAFF
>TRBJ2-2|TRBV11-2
CASSLFPELDTGELFF
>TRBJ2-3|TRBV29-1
CSVDTLTDTQYF
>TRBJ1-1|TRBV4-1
CASSHPSRTREAFF
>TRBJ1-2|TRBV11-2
CASSLFDRTYGYTF
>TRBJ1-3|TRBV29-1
CSVDLGGSNTIYF
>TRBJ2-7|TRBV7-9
CASSLVGAGFYEQYF
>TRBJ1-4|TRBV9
CASSERVATNEKLFF
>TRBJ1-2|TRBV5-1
CASSRETATNYGYTF
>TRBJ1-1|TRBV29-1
CSVEEQGATGEAFF
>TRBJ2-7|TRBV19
CASSKRLAGSSYEQYF
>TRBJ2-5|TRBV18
CASSLNGGQETQYF
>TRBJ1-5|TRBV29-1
CSVATGGGPSNQPQHF
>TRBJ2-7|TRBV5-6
CASSLVRGYEQYF
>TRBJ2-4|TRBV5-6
CASSLQGLGKNIQYF
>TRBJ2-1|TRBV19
CASSKRSRTYNEQFF
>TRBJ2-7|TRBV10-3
CAISGATWGLGASEQYF
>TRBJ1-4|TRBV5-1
CATKKGVGEKLFF
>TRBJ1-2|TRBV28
CASSQGEDYGYTF
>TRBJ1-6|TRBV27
CASSLLGGGSSPLHF
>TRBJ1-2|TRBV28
CASTPLQGSPNYGYTF
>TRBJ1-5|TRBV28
CASSRRTGASQPQHF
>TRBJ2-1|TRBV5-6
CASDRSSYNEQFF
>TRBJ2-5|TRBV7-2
CASSLGTAGVETQYF
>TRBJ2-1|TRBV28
CASSLSRNEQFF
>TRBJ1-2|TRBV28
CASSSTPSRAGGYTF
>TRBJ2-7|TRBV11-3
CASSLAPSSGSYEQYF
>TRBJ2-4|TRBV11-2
CASSLGGGDIQYF
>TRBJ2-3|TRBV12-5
CASGLGIRLAGPDTQYF
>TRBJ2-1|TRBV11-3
CASSLDPGYNEQFF
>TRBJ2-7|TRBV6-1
CASSAGSGRSGEQYF
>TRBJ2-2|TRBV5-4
CASSSMTFFTGELFF
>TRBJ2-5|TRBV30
CAWSPGLRTFSGRMNETQYF
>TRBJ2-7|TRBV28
CASSNYPGSAEQYF
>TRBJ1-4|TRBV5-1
CASSMRTGTGAEKLFF
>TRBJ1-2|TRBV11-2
CASSLVGQPTGYTF
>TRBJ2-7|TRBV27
CASTKRKGPDSEQYF
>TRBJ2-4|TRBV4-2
CASSQDQRLAKNIQYF
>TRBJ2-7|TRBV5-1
CASSGTGTSSHEQYF
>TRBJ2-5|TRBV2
CASRWPGQGMETQYF
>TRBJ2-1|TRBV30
CAWSVGGVSHNEQFF
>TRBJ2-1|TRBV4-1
CASSQDRVGGEQFF